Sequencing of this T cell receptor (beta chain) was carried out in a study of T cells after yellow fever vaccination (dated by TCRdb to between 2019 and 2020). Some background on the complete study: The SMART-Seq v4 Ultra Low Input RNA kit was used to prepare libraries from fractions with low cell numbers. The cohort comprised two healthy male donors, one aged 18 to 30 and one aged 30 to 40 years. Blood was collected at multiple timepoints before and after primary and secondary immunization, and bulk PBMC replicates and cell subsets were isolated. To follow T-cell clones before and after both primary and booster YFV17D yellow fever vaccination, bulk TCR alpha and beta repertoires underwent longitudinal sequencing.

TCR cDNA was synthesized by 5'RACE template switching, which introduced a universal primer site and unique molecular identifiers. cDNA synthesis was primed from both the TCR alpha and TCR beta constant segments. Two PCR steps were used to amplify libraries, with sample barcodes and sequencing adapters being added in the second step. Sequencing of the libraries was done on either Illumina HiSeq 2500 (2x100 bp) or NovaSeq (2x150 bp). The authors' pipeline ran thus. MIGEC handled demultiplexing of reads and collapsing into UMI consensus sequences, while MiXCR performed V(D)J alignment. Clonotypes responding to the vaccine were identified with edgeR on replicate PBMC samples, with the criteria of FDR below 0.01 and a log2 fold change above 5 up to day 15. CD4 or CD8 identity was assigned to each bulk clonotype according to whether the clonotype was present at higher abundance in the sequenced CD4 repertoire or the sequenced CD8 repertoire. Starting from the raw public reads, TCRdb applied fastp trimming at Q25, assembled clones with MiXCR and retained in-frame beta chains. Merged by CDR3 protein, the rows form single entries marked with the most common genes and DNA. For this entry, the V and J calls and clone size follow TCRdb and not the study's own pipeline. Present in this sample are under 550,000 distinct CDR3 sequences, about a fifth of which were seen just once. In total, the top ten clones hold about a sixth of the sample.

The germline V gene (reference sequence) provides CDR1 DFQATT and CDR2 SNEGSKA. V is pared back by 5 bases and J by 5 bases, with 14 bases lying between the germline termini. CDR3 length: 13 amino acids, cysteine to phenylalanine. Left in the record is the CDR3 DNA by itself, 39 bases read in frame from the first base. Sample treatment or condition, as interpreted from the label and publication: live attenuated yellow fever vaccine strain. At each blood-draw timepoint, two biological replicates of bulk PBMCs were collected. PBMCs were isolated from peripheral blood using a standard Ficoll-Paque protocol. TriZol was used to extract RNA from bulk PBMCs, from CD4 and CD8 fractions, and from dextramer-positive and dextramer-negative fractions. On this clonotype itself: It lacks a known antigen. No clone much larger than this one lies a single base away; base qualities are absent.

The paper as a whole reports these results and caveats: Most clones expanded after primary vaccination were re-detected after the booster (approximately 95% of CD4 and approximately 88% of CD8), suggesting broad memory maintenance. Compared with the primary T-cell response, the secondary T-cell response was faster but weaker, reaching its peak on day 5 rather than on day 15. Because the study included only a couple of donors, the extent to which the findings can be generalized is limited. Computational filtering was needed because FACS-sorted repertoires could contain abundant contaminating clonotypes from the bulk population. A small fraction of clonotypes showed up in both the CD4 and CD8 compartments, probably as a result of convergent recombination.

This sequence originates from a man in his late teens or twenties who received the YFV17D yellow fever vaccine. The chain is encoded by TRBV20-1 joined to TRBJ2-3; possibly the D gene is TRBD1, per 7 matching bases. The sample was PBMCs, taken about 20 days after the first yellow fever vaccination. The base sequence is TGCAGTGCTCGGGGGACAGTTGGAGATACGCAGTATTTT. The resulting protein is CSARGTVGDTQYF.